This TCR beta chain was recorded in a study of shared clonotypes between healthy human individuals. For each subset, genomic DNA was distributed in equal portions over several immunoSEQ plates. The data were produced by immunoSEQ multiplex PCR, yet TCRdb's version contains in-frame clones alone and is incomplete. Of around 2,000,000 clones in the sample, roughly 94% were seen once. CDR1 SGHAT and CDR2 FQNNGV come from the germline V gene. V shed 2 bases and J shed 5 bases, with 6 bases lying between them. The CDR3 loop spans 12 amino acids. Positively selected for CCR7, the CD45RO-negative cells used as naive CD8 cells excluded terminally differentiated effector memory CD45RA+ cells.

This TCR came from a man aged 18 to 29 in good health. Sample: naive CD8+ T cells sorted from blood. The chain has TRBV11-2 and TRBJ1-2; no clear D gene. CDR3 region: CASSLQGYGYTF. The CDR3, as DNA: TGTGCCAGCAGCTTACAAGGGTATGGCTACACCTTC.